A selection of T cell receptor beta chains follows, all from one sample in a study of T cells in Graves' hyperthyroidism and ophthalmopathy. TCRdb redid the calling of the multiplex PCR reads with MiXCR, one entry per CDR3 protein. The table lists about 640,000 distinct CDR3 sequences, about a fifth of them singletons. Sample: blood. All receptors come from a man younger than 45 with Graves' ophthalmopathy. Both conserved end residues are part of each CDR3. The D gene is left open where the match is weak. Expanded clones get a size class; other rows say once, few or many, or leave the size out.

TRBJ2-7 many TRBV28 TRBD1 TGTGCCAGCAGTTCCTCGGGACAGGAACTCTCCTACGAGCAGTACTTC CASSSSGQELSYEQYF
TRBJ1-2 many TRBV12-3/TRBV12-4 - TGTGCCAGCGGCAGCTCGGGAGGGCGCGCCGGTGGCTACACCTTC CASGSSGGRAGGYTF
TRBJ2-1 few TRBV19 - TGTGCCAGTAGTATAGCGTTAGGGGGAGTGGGAAATGAGCAGTTCTTC CASSIALGGVGNEQFF
TRBJ2-5 few TRBV2 TRBD1 TGTGCCAGCAGTGCACCGGGACAGGGTCGGCAAGAGACCCAGTACTTC CASSAPGQGRQETQYF
TRBJ1-4 few TRBV11-2 - TGTGCCAGCAGCCATTTTGAAGGGGTTAATGAAAAACTGTTTTTT CASSHFEGVNEKLFF
TRBJ2-1 few TRBV24-1 TRBD1 TGTGCCACCAGTGATCTCCCGACAGGGGCCAATGAGCAGTTCTTC CATSDLPTGANEQFF
TRBJ2-5 - TRBV7-9 - TGTGCCAGCAGCACCCTGGAACCCTCTGGATTGGCGAAGGAGACCCAGTACTTC CASSTLEPSGLAKETQYF
TRBJ2-2 few TRBV20-1 TRBD2 TGCAGTGCCAGACTAGCGGGAGTACGGACCGGGGAGCTGTTTTTT CSARLAGVRTGELFF
TRBJ1-2 - TRBV20-1 TRBD1 TGCAGTGCTAGGAGGGACAGGGGGCTTGTGAGGGGCTACACCTTC CSARRDRGLVRGYTF
TRBJ2-7 few TRBV15 - TGTGCCACCAGCAGAGTGGTCCAATACGAGCAGTACTTC CATSRVVQYEQYF
TRBJ2-1 - TRBV20-1 - TGCAGTGCTCGGAGTTGGGGGAGTGAGCAGTTCTTC CSARSWGSEQFF
TRBJ2-3 few TRBV27 TRBD2 TGTGCCAGCAGAACAGCGGGAGGTATTAGCACAGATACGCAGTATTTT CASRTAGGISTDTQYF
TRBJ1-4 - TRBV11-2 TRBD1 TGTGCCAGCAGCTTAGGCCATGGGACAGGGGCAACTAATGAAAAACTGTTTTTT CASSLGHGTGATNEKLFF
TRBJ2-2 few TRBV24-1 - TGTGCCACCAATCAGGGATCCGGGGAGCTGTTTTTT CATNQGSGELFF
TRBJ1-5 many TRBV4-2 - TGTGCCAGCAGCCAAGGGCAGGGCAATCAGCCCCAGCATTTT CASSQGQGNQPQHF
TRBJ2-5 many TRBV11-2 TRBD2 TGTGCCAGCAGCCAGACATCGGGAGGGCGAGAGACCCAGTACTTC CASSQTSGGRETQYF
TRBJ1-2 - TRBV27 TRBD1 TGTGCCAGCAGCCAAGACAGGGGAAGCTACACCTTC CASSQDRGSYTF
TRBJ2-1 many TRBV30 - TGTGCCTGGAGTGTACCCGGGAGTGGTGAGCAGTTCTTC CAWSVPGSGEQFF
TRBJ1-6 few TRBV4-1 - TGCGCCAGCAGCCGCACACGGTTGAATTCACCCCTCCACTTT CASSRTRLNSPLHF
TRBJ2-1 many TRBV28 - TGTGCCAGCATAGGCCAACTAGCATCCTACAATGAGCAGTTCTTC CASIGQLASYNEQFF
TRBJ2-3 - TRBV30 - TGTGCCTGGAGCGGGGCCGCAGATACGCAGTATTTT CAWSGAADTQYF
TRBJ1-1 many TRBV12-3/TRBV12-4 - TGTGCCAGCAGGGAGGCGGTCTGGGGGCCGACTGAAGCTTTCTTT CASREAVWGPTEAFF
TRBJ2-3 - TRBV28 - TGTGCCAGCAGTTCCCCCAGGGTTGGGGGGACCCATACGCAGTATTTT CASSSPRVGGTHTQYF
TRBJ2-1 few TRBV28 TRBD2 TGTGCCAGCAGTCCGGAGACTAGCGGGAGCCCTTACGGCAATGAGCAGTTCTTC CASSPETSGSPYGNEQFF
TRBJ2-1 few TRBV7-9 TRBD2 TGTGCCAGCAGCCTTCCGGGACTAGCGGGAGGGGCCAATGAGCAGTTCTTC CASSLPGLAGGANEQFF
TRBJ2-7 few TRBV28 TRBD2 TGTGCCAGCAGTACTAGCGGGAGGGCCAACGAGCAGTACTTC CASSTSGRANEQYF
TRBJ2-3 - TRBV6-2/TRBV6-3 - TGTGCCAGCAGTTCAGGGGTCGGCACAGATACGCAGTATTTT CASSSGVGTDTQYF
TRBJ2-7 - TRBV9 - TGTGCCAGCAGCCCGAGTGGGCTACCCTCCTACGAGCAGTACTTC CASSPSGLPSYEQYF
TRBJ1-1 many TRBV28 - TGTGCCAGCAGTTTTCTCGGGTGGGGGGGTCCGAACACTGAAGCTTTCTTT CASSFLGWGGPNTEAFF
TRBJ2-3 - TRBV28 TRBD2 TGTGCCAGCAGTCCCCTGGGTCGCGGGGGGGTTACAGATACGCAGTATTTT CASSPLGRGGVTDTQYF
TRBJ2-5 many TRBV5-1 TRBD2 TGCGCCAGCAGCCAACTAGCGGTCCAAGAGACCCAGTACTTC CASSQLAVQETQYF
TRBJ1-1 - TRBV10-3 TRBD1 TGTGCCACCGGGACAGGGGGCCGCGGGACTGAAGCTTTCTTT CATGTGGRGTEAFF
TRBJ2-1 - TRBV10-3 TRBD1 TGTGCCATCAGGGCCGGGACAGGGTCCAATGAGCAGTTCTTC CAIRAGTGSNEQFF
TRBJ2-1 - TRBV11-2 - TGTGCCGGCAGCCCGGGACTTAACAATGAGCAGTTCTTC CAGSPGLNNEQFF
TRBJ2-7 once TRBV10-3 - TGTGCCATCAGTGACAGTCGGGTACAGATCTACGAGCAGTACTTC CAISDSRVQIYEQYF
TRBJ2-2 few TRBV11-2 - TGTGCCAGCAGCTTAAGGTCAACTGGGGAGCTGTTTTTT CASSLRSTGELFF
TRBJ1-1 few TRBV10-3 - TGTGCCATCAGCGCCACAGGGATGGGCACTGAAGCTTTCTTT CAISATGMGTEAFF
TRBJ2-7 few TRBV28 - TGTGCCAGCAGTTTACACGAGAGGGGGGAGAACGAGCAGTACTTC CASSLHERGENEQYF
TRBJ1-1 - TRBV2 - TGTGCCAGCAGGGCCACGGACAGCACTGAAGCTTTCTTT CASRATDSTEAFF
TRBJ1-1 - TRBV25-1 - TGTGCCAGCAGTAAGTTGAACACTGAAGCTTTCTTT CASSKLNTEAFF
TRBJ2-5 many TRBV29-1 - TGCAGCGTTCCGGGGAGGCGTGAGACCCAGTACTTC CSVPGRRETQYF
TRBJ2-7 - TRBV7-2 TRBD2 TGTGCCAGCAGCTTGACTAGCGGGAGGGTCAACGAGCAGTACTTC CASSLTSGRVNEQYF
TRBJ2-7 many TRBV7-8 - TGTGCCAGCAGCTTAGTACCGGGGGACGAGCAGTACTTC CASSLVPGDEQYF
TRBJ2-3 many TRBV28 - TGTGCCAGCAGTAGGTTGCAGGGAGCAGATACGCAGTATTTT CASSRLQGADTQYF
TRBJ2-7 - TRBV20-1 - TGCAGTGCTAGAGATTTCCGAGCGGACGATTACGAGCAGTACTTC CSARDFRADDYEQYF
TRBJ2-1 - TRBV27 - TGTGCCAGCAGTGACAGAGGAGGCAATGAGCAGTTCTTC CASSDRGGNEQFF
TRBJ2-3 - TRBV5-1 - TGCGCCAGCGGGTTGGGGAATACGCAGTATTTT CASGLGNTQYF
TRBJ2-7 many TRBV2 TRBD1 TGTGCCAGCAGGGACAGGGGCTACGAGCAGTACTTC CASRDRGYEQYF
TRBJ2-5 many TRBV6-1 TRBD2 TGTGCCAGTTCCGTAGGACTAGCGGCGGAGACCCAGTACTTC CASSVGLAAETQYF
TRBJ2-3 few TRBV3-1 - TGTGCCAGCAGCCTATGGGGGCTTAGCACAGATACGCAGTATTTT CASSLWGLSTDTQYF